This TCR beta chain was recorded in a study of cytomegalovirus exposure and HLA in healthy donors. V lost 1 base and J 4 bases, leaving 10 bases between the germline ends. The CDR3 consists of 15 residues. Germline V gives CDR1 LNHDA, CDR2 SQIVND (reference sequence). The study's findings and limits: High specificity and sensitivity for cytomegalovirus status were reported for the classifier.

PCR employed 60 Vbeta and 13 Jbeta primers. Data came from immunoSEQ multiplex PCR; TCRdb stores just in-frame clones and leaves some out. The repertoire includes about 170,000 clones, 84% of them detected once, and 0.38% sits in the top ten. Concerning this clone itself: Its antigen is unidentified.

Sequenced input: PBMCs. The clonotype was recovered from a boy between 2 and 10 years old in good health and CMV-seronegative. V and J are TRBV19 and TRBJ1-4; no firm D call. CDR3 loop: CASSIGSGVNEKLFF. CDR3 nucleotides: TGTGCCAGTAGTATAGGTTCGGGAGTTAATGAAAAACTGTTTTTT.